This T cell receptor beta chain was captured by sequencing in a study of T-cell memory formation after mild COVID-19. To note about this clonotype: The antigen is not known.

Via MiXCR, TCRdb re-called the 5' RACE reads, giving one row per CDR3 protein. The table lists about 300,000 distinct CDR3 sequences, roughly a fifth of them singletons. General study points: Researchers found some responding clones in pre-infection memory, a sign that cross-reactive memory joined. Mostly located in CM and EM were contracting CD4+ clones, with contracting CD8+ clones located in EMRA.

CDR1 is SQVTM, CDR2 ANQGSEA, per germline. The CDR3 is 12 residues long. V was cut by 3 bases and J by 3 bases, with 5 bases left in between. This sequence joins TRBV29-1 and TRBJ2-2; D is ambiguous. The sequenced sample consisted of PBMCs or a T cell subset sorted from them (not recorded which). This receptor was obtained from a man aged 18 to 29 who had mild COVID-19 (a few samples of this study predate the infection). Cell type and time point are not known. The chain's CDR3 is CSVDEHTGELFF. The DNA of the CDR3 is TGCAGCGTTGATGAGCACACCGGGGAGCTGTTTTTT.